This record concerns one TCR beta chain sequence. Its specific antigen is unknown. No quality values exist for individual bases; no much larger clone is one base distant. A single peripheral blood draw of approximately 110 mL on average was collected from each donor into heparinised tubes. Naive, central memory, regulatory and stem cell-like memory CD4+ T cells were sorted on a BD FACSAria II using a panel including CD45RO, CCR7, CD25, CD127, CD95 and CD27. A purity above 95% was achieved for all sorted populations. PBMCs were isolated right away by Lymphoprep density gradient centrifugation and were stained directly, without culture. So that batch effects would be minimized, each experiment stained and sorted samples in pairs, pairing one healthy donor with one patient. These data belong to a study of beta chain features in type 1 diabetes (dated by TCRdb to 2016 to 2019). Regarding the study in general: Mean age, gender distribution, total cell number and subset yield did not differ between patients and healthy donors. Across all samples, some 110,000,000 sorted cells were examined, and cell number per subset correlated strongly with RNA yield. The study compared the TCRB repertoires of sorted circulating CD4+ T cell subsets in recently diagnosed type 1 diabetes patients with those in matched healthy donors. Regulatory and stem cell-like memory subsets were obtained from only 8 patients and roughly 8 healthy donors, while naive and central memory subsets were obtained from all 30 or so donors.

General study outcomes and caveats: A moderate but significant shortening of TCRB CDR3 length was observed in type 1 diabetes patients in all four CD4+ subsets. Because cDNA was sequenced instead of genomic DNA, highly expressing activated cells could be over-represented, though the groups showed no difference in activation or CD3 levels. Fewer insertions and more nucleotide deletions at VDJ recombination sites were observed in patients with type 1 diabetes, implying thymic rearrangement abnormalities. Naive, central memory and regulatory TCRB repertoires appeared to be more similar among patients than among healthy donors. Because small numbers of individuals were included in the HLA sub-analyses, any influence of HLA type on TCRB rearrangement was left unresolved. PCR may preferentially amplify shorter templates, but because patient and control samples were amplified and corrected together, any resulting skew would affect both groups equally.

All of the isolated RNA was reverse transcribed with the High Capacity cDNA Reverse Transcription Kit, so expressed TCRB transcripts were sequenced. Deep immunoSEQ sequencing was performed on naive, central memory and regulatory T cell samples, with an average of around 3.5 million total reads per sample. Sorted cells were lysed in RLT buffer and RNA was extracted with DNase-treated RNeasy Micro or Mini kits, depending on cell number. Each cell subset was processed on its own to prevent cross-contamination, while patient and healthy donor samples were processed together. The immunoSEQ multiplex PCR was used to amplify TCRB sequences from cDNA, yielding 87-bp fragments that span the CDR3 region. Amplicons were sequenced on the Illumina HiSeq platform. As for how the authors treated the data: Synthetic template baselines were used to correct PCR bias computationally, reads within Hamming distance 2 were collapsed, and singletons that could not be merged were discarded. Reads were aligned to IMGT to assign V, D and J genes, CDR3 length, and insertions or deletions at six rearrangement sites. Within each subset, clonotype counts were normalized to sorted cell number, after which true diversity and Gini coefficients were computed with the tcR R package. Repertoire sharing was quantified using the overlap coefficient calculated on TCRB nucleotide sequences. Out-of-frame TCRB sequences from naive cells were analyzed as a proxy for the pre-selection repertoire. In TCRdb, the immuneACCESS table is reduced to in-frame sequences with V and J assigned. These tables do not hold every clone; where another copy was compared, an unresolved V gene accounts for under half, and the others remain unexplained. V, J and clone size were drawn from that table, and D and trimming were deduced from the DNA. Present in this sample are 600,000 or so clones, about an eighth of which were seen just once. The leading ten clones occupy more than 0.09% of the sample.

The clonotype originates from a man between 25 and 39 years old with type 1 diabetes. The sample consisted of naive CD4+ T cells from blood. The intended sense of this specimen's cell subset or site label: true naive CD4+ T cells.

The nucleotides are TGTGCCAGCAGCTTACTTCAGGACACCAGGGCCCAGTACTTC. It encodes CASSLLQDTRAQYF. The sequence links TRBV7-2 to TRBJ2-5, and TRBD1 may be the D gene, going by 5 matching bases. V loses 2 bases of germline sequence and J loses 9 bases, and the interval between the two ends is 16 bases. From cysteine to phenylalanine, the CDR3 is 14 amino acids long. Kept here is only the CDR3 DNA, which spans 42 bases and is read in frame from base 1. The germline V gene sets CDR1 to SGHTA and CDR2 to FQGNSA.